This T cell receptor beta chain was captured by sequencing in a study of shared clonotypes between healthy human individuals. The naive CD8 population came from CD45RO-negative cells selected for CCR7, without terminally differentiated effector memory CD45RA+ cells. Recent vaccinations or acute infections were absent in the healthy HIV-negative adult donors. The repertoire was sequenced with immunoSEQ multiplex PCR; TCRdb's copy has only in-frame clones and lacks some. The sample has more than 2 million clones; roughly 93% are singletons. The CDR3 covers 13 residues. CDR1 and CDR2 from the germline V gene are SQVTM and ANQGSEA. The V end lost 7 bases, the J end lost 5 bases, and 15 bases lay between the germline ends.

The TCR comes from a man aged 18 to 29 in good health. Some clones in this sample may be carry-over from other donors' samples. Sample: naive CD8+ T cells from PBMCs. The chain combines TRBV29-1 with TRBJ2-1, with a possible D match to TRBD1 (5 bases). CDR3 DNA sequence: TGCAGCGGACGCTACGACAGCGACAATGAGCAGTTCTTC. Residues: CSGRYDSDNEQFF.